This T cell receptor beta chain was documented in a study of T cells in women clearing cervical HPV infection. Worth noting for this clone: The missing CDR3 end, 3 residues past where the read stops, is filled in from the germline J gene.

The CDR3 consists of 16 residues. CDR1 and CDR2 (germline): DFQATT, SNEGSKA (reference sequence). Trimming stripped 6 bases from V and 5 bases from J, with 23 bases between. The table came from immunoSEQ multiplex PCR; TCRdb's copy has only in-frame clones and leaves some out. The clone table shows roughly 30,000 clones, with the ten largest holding 8.4%. All donors had a single incident cervical HPV16 infection, not prevalent. The chain uses TRBV20-1 and TRBJ2-1, with D maybe TRBD2 (5 bases). Sequencing was carried out using blood buffy coat. The origin of this receptor is a woman between 18 and 70 years old with a cervical HPV16 infection that either progressed to CIN3+ or cleared (not recorded which). The chain's CDR3 is CSANLEALVGNNEQFF. Partial CDR3 DNA: TGCAGTGCCAATCTAGAGGCACTAGTGGGCAACAATGAG.